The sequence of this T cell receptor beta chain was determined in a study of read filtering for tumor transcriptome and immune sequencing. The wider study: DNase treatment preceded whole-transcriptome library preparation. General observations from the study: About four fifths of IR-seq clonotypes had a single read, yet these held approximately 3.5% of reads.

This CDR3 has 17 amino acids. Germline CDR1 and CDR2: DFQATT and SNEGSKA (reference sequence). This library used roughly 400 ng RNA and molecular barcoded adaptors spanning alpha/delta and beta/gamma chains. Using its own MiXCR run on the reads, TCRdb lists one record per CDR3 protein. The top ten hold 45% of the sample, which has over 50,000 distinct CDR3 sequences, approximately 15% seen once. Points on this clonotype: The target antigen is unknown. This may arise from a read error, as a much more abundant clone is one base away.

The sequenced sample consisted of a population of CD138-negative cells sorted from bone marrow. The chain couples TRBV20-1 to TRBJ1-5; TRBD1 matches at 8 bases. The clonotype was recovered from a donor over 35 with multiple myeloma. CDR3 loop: CSAGEVGTGSGNQPQHF. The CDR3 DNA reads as TGCAGTGCTGGAGAGGTTGGGACAGGCTCGGGCAATCAGCCCCAGCATTTT.